This paragraph reports one TCR beta chain. Its antigen is unknown. The entry originates in a study of B cell selection in AIRE deficiency. Data came from immunoSEQ multiplex PCR; TCRdb stores just in-frame clones and leaves some out. The data hold tens of thousands of clones, with around nine tenths observed a single time. V gave up 0 bases and J gave up 0 bases, with 24 bases separating them. Looked up from germline, CDR1 is LNHDA and CDR2 is SQIVND (reference sequence). The CDR3 loop spans 20 amino acids. Whole-study findings and limits: Shared Treg sequences had shorter CDR3s, biased toward rearrangements with few non-templated insertions. Patient Tconv cells held approximately 30% of Treg sequences shared by healthy donors.

Regulatory T cells were sorted as CD4+CD25hiCD127low/negative cells. Material for sequencing was CD4+CD25+ Tregs sorted from PBMCs. The receptor was isolated from a human donor in good health. The V gene is TRBV19, the J gene TRBJ2-7; weak D call: TRBD1 (5 bases). CDR3 region: CASSIDLGVWGEPASYEQYF. CDR3 nucleotide sequence: TGTGCCAGTAGTATAGATCTTGGAGTGTGGGGCGAACCTGCCTCCTACGAGCAGTACTTC.